This TCR beta chain was sequenced during a study of PD-1 blockade in mismatch repair-deficient tumors. On the study more broadly: All were previously treated, progressing patients with approximately 11 mismatch repair-deficient cancer types.

Generated by immunoSEQ multiplex PCR, the TCRdb table keeps only in-frame clones and is missing some. The sample records 100,000 or so clones, 70% to 85% being singletons. Germline lookup yields CDR1 LNHNV and CDR2 YYDKDF (reference sequence). This CDR3 is built from 17 residues. Trimming took 1 base from V and 1 from J; bases not matched to a gene: 7. The TCR was taken from an adult with mismatch repair-deficient cancer. The chain links TRBV15 to TRBJ1-1, with 9 bases identical to TRBD1. The sample in question was peripheral blood, obtained about 36 weeks after starting pembrolizumab. CDR3 in DNA: TGTGCCACCAGCAGAGGTCCCGGGACAGGGACGAACACTGAAGCTTTCTTT. As protein: CATSRGPGTGTNTEAFF.